The subject of this entry is one T cell receptor beta chain. Original data processing: Scientists estimated how many nucleated cells there were by amplifying reference gene primers. TCRdb's copy holds only in-frame clones and misses some; the assay was immunoSEQ multiplex PCR. That table gives V, J and clone size, and the DNA gave D and trimming. This sample has about 420,000 clones, with about 90% found just once. This sample stems from a study of blood T cell repertoires in COVID-19. Study summary: The analysed material was cDNA or gDNA that came from T cells, B-cell-depleted T cells, or PBMCs.

Sequencing was performed on peripheral blood. The clonotype was recovered from a man in his late teens or twenties with COVID-19, enrolled during active disease.

DNA of the CDR3: TGTGCCAGTACTAGCGGGGGGCTTGGAGATACGCAGTATTTT. Translating gives CASTSGGLGDTQYF. This chain uses TRBV19 with TRBJ2-3, with 11 bases that match TRBD2. The V gene's germline CDR1 is LNHDA and CDR2 SQIVND (reference sequence). The CDR3 has 14 residues. J was trimmed by 5 bases and V by 7 bases; bases with no gene match: 5.